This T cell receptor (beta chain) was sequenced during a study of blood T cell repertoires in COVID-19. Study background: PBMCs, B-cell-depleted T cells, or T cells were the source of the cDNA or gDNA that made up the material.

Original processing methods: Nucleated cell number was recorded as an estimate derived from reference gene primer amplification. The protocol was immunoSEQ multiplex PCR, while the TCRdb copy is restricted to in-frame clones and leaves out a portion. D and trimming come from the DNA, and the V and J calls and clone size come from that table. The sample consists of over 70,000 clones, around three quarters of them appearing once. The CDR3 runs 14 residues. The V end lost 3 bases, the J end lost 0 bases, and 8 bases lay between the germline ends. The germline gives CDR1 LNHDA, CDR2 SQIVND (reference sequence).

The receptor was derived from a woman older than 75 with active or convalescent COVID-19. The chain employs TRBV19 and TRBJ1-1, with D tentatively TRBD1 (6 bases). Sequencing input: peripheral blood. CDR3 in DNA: TGTGCCAGTAGTATCGACAGGTTGAACACTGAAGCTTTCTTT. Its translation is CASSIDRLNTEAFF.